A single TCR beta chain is shown here with its context. Its antigen is undetermined. The record originates from a study of T cell clonotyping in hematopoietic cell transplantation. The study, taken as a whole, reports: Pathologically expanded recipient clonotypes increased progressively from day 30 to day 180 as diversity fell. CD4 and CD8 repertoire contributions could not be separated without sorting. At the given depth, recipient repertoires were over 95% de novo clonotypes.

The time point is: recipient sample about 28 days before transplant, after cytoreduction. Trimming took off 3 bases at V and 5 bases at J, with 12 bases between the two ends. The germline CDR1 and CDR2 sequences are SGDLS and YYNGEE. This CDR3 has 13 amino acids. Sequenced by immunoSEQ multiplex PCR; TCRdb stores in-frame clones only, minus some. This sample has 20,000 to 25,000 clones; around 90% occur once, and the top ten carry around 4%. The sequencing used peripheral blood mononuclear cells, collected before stem cell transplant. The chain recombines TRBV9 with TRBJ2-7; D is unclear. This clonotype originated in a man between 18 and 35 years old with biphenotypic leukemia. Some clones in this sample may be carry-over from other donors' samples. CDR3 sequence: CASSATLRDEQYF. The CDR3, as DNA: TGTGCCAGCAGCGCCACGTTAAGAGACGAGCAGTACTTC.